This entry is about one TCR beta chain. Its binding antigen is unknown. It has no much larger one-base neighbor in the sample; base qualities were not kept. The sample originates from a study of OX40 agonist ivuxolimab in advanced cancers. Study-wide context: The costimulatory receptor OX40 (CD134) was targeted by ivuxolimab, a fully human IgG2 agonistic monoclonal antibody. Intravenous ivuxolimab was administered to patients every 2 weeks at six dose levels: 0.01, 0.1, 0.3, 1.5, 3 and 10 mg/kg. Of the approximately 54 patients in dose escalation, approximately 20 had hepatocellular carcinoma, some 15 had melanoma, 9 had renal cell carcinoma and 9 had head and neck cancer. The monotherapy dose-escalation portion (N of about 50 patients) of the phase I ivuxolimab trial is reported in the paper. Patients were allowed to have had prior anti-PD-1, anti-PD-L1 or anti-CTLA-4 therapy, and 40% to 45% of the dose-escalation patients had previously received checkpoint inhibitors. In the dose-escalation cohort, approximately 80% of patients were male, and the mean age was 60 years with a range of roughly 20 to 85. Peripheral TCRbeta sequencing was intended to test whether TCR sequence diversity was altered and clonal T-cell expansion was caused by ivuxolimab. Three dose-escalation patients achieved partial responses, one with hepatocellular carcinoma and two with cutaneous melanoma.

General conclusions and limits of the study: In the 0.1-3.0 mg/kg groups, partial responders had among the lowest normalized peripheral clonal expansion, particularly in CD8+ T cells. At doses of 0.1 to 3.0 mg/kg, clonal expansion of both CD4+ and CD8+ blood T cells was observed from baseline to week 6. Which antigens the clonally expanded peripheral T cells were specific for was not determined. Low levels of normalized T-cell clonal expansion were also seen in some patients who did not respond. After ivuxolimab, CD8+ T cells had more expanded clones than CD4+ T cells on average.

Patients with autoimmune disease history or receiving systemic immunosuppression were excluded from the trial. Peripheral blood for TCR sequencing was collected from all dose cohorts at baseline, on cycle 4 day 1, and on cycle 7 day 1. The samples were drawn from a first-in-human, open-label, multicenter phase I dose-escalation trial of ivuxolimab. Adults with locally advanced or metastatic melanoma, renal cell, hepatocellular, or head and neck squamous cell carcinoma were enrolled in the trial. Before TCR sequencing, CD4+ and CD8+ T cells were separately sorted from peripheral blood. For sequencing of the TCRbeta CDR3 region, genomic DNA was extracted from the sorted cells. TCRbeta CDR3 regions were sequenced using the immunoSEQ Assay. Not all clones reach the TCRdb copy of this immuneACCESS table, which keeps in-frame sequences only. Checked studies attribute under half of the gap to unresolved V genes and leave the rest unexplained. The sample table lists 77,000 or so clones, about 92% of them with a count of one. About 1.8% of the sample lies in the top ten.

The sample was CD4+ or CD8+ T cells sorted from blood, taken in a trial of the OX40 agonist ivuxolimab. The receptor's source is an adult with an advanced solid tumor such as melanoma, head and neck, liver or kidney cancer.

The CDR3 region reads CASSHGRSNSPLHF. The DNA sequence is given as TGTGCCAGCAGCCACGGCCGGAGTAACTCACCCCTCCACTTT. The rearranged segments are TRBV4-2 and TRBJ1-6; the D gene remains uncertain. The CDR3 spans 14 residues, from the cysteine through the phenylalanine. The read is trimmed to its CDR3 DNA, 42 bases read in frame from base 1. V is pared back by 3 bases and J by 10 bases, with 13 bases lying between the germline termini. Sequences LGHNA (CDR1) and YNFKEQ (CDR2) are obtained from the germline V gene.